These 14 T cell receptor beta chains share one sample of origin, sequenced in a study of post-analysis software for immune sequencing data. Built from TCR beta cDNA, the libraries had unique molecular identifiers in them. MiXCR was run by TCRdb on the PCR reads, yielding one entry per CDR3 protein. The sample holds 650,000 to 850,000 distinct CDR3 sequences, roughly 50% seen once. These receptors lack a known antigen. Study observations and caveats: Controls showed lower frequencies than patients for a few TRBV segments, and TRBV5-6, TRBV5-1 and TRBV20-1 were among these.

The sequenced material came from blood. All receptors derive from a girl between 5 and 17 years old with multiple sclerosis.

The rearrangement joins TRBV29-1 to TRBJ2-3; 7 nucleotides line up with TRBD1. Trimming cost V 6 bases and J 3 bases; bases outside gene matches: 6. Germline lookup yields CDR1 SQVTM and CDR2 ANQGSEA. The CDR3 has 13 amino acids. CDR3 sequence reads: CSVGTGATDTQYF. The CDR3 DNA reads TGCAGCGTCGGTACAGGGGCGACAGATACGCAGTATTTT.

The chain combines TRBV3-1 with TRBJ1-2; perhaps TRBD1 as D (6 bases). Germline CDR1 and CDR2: LGHDT and YNNKEL (reference sequence). This CDR3 is built from 15 residues. V gave up 4 bases and J gave up 4 bases, with 16 bases separating them. The CDR3 sequence is CASSPHQRDTYGYTF. CDR3 coding DNA: TGTGCCAGCAGCCCACACCAACGGGACACCTATGGCTACACCTTC.

A note on this clonotype: The junction shows a germline mismatch at one end, possibly a read error. J is TRBJ2-3 and V is TRBV12-3 or TRBV12-4, with TRBD2 identical over 9 bases. The CDR3 runs to 17 residues. CDR3 nucleotide sequence: TGTGCCAGCAGTTTAGCCCCTCGGCTAGCGGGGTCAGATATGCAGTATTTT. Its protein product is CASSLAPRLAGSDMQYF.

V usage is TRBV7-2 and J usage is TRBJ2-3; 8 bases match TRBD1. Germline trimming cut 5 bases from V and 4 bases from J; bases unmatched to any gene: 17. From germline, CDR1 is SGHTA and CDR2 FQGNSA. CDR3 size: 18 residues. The CDR3 here is CASSPLARLARGPDTQYF. DNA for the CDR3: TGTGCCAGCAGCCCCCTTGCCCGTTTGGCCAGGGGGCCAGATACGCAGTATTTT.

Only a few counts were recorded for this clonotype. This chain joins TRBV10-3 and TRBJ2-5, with a weak D call TRBD1 (5 bases). Trimming pared 4 bases from V and 2 bases from J, leaving 14 bases between. CDR1 and CDR2 (germline): ENHRY, SYGVKD. This CDR3 region has 15 residues. CDR3 DNA sequence: TGTGCCATCAGTGCACTCCAGGGTGGGCAAGAGACCCAGTACTTC. It encodes CAISALQGGQETQYF.

This sequence joins TRBV4-2 and TRBJ2-1, with TRBD2 matching 8 bases. Germline CDR1 is LGHNA and CDR2 is YNFKEQ. This CDR3 is 17 amino acids long. J lost 4 bases, V lost 2 bases, and 10 bases had no gene match. The chain's CDR3 is CASSQRTAAGVYNEQFF. Here the CDR3 DNA reads TGTGCCAGCAGCCAACGTACAGCAGCGGGAGTATACAATGAGCAGTTCTTC.

V is TRBV20-1 and J is TRBJ2-3; TRBD2 matches 13 bases. Germline assignment: CDR1 DFQATT and CDR2 SNEGSKA (reference sequence). The trim removed 1 base at V and 2 bases at J, leaving 6 bases unmatched. This CDR3 has 17 amino acids. The CDR3 DNA is TGCAGTGCTAGAGCTTTACTAGCGGGGGGGTCCACAGATACGCAGTATTTT. Translating gives CSARALLAGGSTDTQYF.

The rearrangement links TRBV20-1 to TRBJ2-3; 11 bases agree with TRBD2. The CDR3 runs 15 residues. After removal of 4 bases from V and 3 bases from J, the junction contained 6 bases not matched to a gene. CDR1 is DFQATT and CDR2 is SNEGSKA in the germline V gene (reference sequence). The CDR3 region is CSATRLAGTTDTQYF. In DNA, the CDR3 is TGCAGTGCTACGCGACTAGCGGGGACGACAGATACGCAGTATTTT.

The chain joins TRBV29-1 to TRBJ2-3; 8 nucleotides agree with TRBD2. Germline CDR1 reads SQVTM; CDR2 reads ANQGSEA. J was trimmed by 0 bases and V by 1 base; bases with no gene match: 15. There are 19 residues in the CDR3. The CDR3 bases are TGCAGCGTTGAAGTCCGGCCTGGCGCGAGCGGGAGTAGCACAGATACGCAGTATTTT. Translating it yields CSVEVRPGASGSSTDTQYF.

The J gene is TRBJ2-5, the V gene TRBV29-1; D not certain. The V and J ends lost 7 bases and 2 bases respectively, with 14 bases between them. This CDR3 spans 13 amino acids. Germline assignment: CDR1 SQVTM and CDR2 ANQGSEA. Here the CDR3 DNA reads TGCAGCGCCGGTGGCAGGCCGCAAGAGACCCAGTACTTC. Amino acids: CSAGGRPQETQYF.

The rearrangement joins TRBV7-9 to TRBJ2-7; 10 bases fit TRBD1. This CDR3 region has 16 residues. Losses at the gene ends were 2 bases for V and 3 bases for J; bases not matched to a gene: 7. Germline values: CDR1 SEHNR, CDR2 FQNEAQ (reference sequence). The CDR3 loop is CASSLPPRDRGYEQYF. CDR3 DNA: TGTGCCAGCAGCTTACCCCCCCGGGACAGGGGCTACGAGCAGTACTTC. The whole variable domain, remainder taken from reference TRBV7-9 and TRBJ2-7, is DTGVSQNPRHKITKRGQNVTFRCDPISEHNRLYWYRQTLGQGPEFLTYFQNEAQLEKSRLLSDRFSAERPKGSFSTLEIQRTEQGDSAMYLCASSLPPRDRGYEQYFGPGTRLTVT.

This clonotype showed up just a few times. The chain links TRBV6-5 to TRBJ2-5; D ambiguous. Trimming took off 0 bases at V and 2 bases at J, with 7 bases between the two ends. CDR1 MNHEY and CDR2 SVGAGI come from the germline V gene. CDR3 length equals 14 residues. CDR3 nucleotides: TGTGCCAGCAGTTACTCATTAGGACAAGAGACCCAGTACTTC. Translating gives CASSYSLGQETQYF.

DNA for the CDR3: TGTGCCAGCAGTCCGTACCTAGCGGGAGGAACCCACAATGAGCAGTTCTTC. It yields the protein CASSPYLAGGTHNEQFF. The chain couples TRBV12-3 or TRBV12-4 to TRBJ2-1; TRBD2 agrees at 11 bases. V gave up 5 bases and J gave up 5 bases; unmatched junction bases: 11. The CDR3 sequence is 17 residues long.

The chain recombines TRBV20-1 with TRBJ1-1; weak D call: TRBD1 (5 bases). From germline, CDR1 is DFQATT and CDR2 SNEGSKA (reference sequence). The CDR3 sequence is 16 residues long. V was cut by 0 bases and J by 3 bases, with 17 bases left in between. Here the CDR3 reads CSARDTGKDPYTEAFF. The CDR3 coding sequence is TGCAGTGCTAGAGATACAGGAAAGGATCCCTACACTGAAGCTTTCTTT.